This TCR beta chain was found in a study of cytomegalovirus exposure and HLA in healthy donors. For the study at large: Early on, a data release was issued that held 65 million to 100 million unique TCRs from HLA-typed donors.

With respect to this clone: Its matching antigen is unknown.

The PCR employed 60 Vbeta primers together with 13 Jbeta primers. Sequenced by immunoSEQ multiplex PCR; TCRdb stores in-frame clones only, minus some. The sample includes 60,000 or so clones, roughly 80% of them seen just once. Overall study findings and caveats: For most TCR beta V segments, an earlier analysis put the productive rate at about 87% or about 30% of the time.

V trimming: 3 bases; J trimming: 1 base; junction bases outside the gene matches: 8. The germline CDR1 and CDR2 sequences are SQVTM and ANQGSEA. CDR3 size: 15 residues. The genes are TRBV29-1 and TRBJ2-7, with 8 positions matching TRBD2. Sequenced input: PBMCs. This receptor was obtained from a middle-aged woman in good health and CMV-seropositive. The CDR3 coding sequence is TGCAGCGTTGATTCCCGGGCGGGGGGTTCCTACGAGCAGTACTTC. It yields the protein CSVDSRAGGSYEQYF.